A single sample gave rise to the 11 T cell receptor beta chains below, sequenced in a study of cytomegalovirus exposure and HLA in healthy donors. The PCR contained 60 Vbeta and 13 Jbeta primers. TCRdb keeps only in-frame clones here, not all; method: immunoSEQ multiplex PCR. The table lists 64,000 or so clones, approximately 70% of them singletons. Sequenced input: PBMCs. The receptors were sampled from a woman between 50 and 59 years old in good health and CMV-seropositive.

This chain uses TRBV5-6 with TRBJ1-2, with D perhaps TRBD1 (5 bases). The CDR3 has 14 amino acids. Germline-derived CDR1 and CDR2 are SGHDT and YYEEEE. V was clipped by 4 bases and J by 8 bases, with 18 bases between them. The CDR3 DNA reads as TGTGCCAGCAGCGGGCTCCAGGGTGTGGGCGGCTACACCTTC. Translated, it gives CASSGLQGVGGYTF.

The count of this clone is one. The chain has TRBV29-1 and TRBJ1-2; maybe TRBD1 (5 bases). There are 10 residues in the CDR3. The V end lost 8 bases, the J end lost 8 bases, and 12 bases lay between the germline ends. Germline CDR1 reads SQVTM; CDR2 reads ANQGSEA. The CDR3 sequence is CSFPGGGYTF. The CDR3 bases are TGCAGCTTCCCTGGGGGGGGCTACACCTTC.

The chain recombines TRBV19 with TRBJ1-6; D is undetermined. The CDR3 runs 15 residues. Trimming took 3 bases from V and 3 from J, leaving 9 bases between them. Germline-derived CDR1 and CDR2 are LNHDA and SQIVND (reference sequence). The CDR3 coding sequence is TGTGCCAGTAGTATGAGGTCAGACTATAATTCACCCCTCCACTTT. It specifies CASSMRSDYNSPLHF.

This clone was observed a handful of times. The CDR3 region is CAWREQGSTEAFF. The DNA for the CDR3 is TGTGCCTGGAGAGAACAGGGGTCCACTGAAGCTTTCTTT. The chain uses TRBV30 and TRBJ1-1, with TRBD1 matching over 7 bases. Losses at the gene ends were 3 bases for V and 4 bases for J; bases not matched to a gene: 5. Germline V gives CDR1 GTSNPN, CDR2 SVGIG (reference sequence). The CDR3 has 13 amino acids.

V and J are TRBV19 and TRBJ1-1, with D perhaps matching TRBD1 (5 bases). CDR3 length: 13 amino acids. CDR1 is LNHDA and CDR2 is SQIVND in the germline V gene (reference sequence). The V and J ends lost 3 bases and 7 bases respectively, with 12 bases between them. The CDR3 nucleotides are TGTGCCAGTAGTATTAGGAGGGGACGTGAAGCTTTCTTT. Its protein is CASSIRRGREAFF. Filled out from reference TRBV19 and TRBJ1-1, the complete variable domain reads DGGITQSPKYLFRKEGQNVTLSCEQNLNHDAMYWYRQDPGQGLRLIYYSQIVNDFQKGDIAEGYSVSREKKESFPLTVTSAQKNPTAFYLCASSIRRGREAFFGQGTRLTVV.

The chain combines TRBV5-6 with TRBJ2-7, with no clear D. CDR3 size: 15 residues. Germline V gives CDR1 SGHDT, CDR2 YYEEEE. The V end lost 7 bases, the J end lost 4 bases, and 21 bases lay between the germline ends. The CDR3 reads CASGVSGRSEYEQYF. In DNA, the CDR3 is TGTGCCAGCGGCGTGTCCGGCCGTTCGGAGTACGAGCAGTACTTC. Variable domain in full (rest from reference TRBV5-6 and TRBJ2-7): DAGVTQSPTHLIKTRGQQVTLRCSPKSGHDTVSWYQQALGQGPQFIFQYYEEEERQRGNFPDRFSGHQFPNYSSELNVNALLLGDSALYLCASGVSGRSEYEQYFGPGTRLTVT.

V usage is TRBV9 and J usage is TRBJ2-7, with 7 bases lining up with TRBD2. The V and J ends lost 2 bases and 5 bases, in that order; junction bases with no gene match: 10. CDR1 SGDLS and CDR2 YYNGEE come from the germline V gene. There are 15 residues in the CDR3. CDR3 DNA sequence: TGTGCCAGCAGCGTCAGCGGGACCGATAACAACGAGCAGTACTTC. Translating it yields CASSVSGTDNNEQYF.

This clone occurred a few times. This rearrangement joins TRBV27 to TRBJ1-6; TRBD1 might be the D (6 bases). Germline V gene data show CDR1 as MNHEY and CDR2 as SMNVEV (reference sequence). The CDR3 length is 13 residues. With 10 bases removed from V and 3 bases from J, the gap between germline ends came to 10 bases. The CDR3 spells CATGADYNSPLHF. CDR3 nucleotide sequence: TGTGCCACAGGGGCGGACTATAATTCACCCCTCCACTTT.

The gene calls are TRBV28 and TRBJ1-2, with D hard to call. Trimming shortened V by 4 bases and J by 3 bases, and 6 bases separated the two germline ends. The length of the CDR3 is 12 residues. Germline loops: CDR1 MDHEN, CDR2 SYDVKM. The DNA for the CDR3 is TGTGCCAGCAGTTCGGGTGACTATGGCTACACCTTC. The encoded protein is CASSSGDYGYTF.

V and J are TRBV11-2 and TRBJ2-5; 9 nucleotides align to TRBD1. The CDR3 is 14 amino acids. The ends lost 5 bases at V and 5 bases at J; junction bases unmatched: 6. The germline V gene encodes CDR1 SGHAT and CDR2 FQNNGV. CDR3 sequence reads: CASSTGTGKETQYF. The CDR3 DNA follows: TGTGCCAGCAGCACCGGGACAGGGAAGGAGACCCAGTACTTC.

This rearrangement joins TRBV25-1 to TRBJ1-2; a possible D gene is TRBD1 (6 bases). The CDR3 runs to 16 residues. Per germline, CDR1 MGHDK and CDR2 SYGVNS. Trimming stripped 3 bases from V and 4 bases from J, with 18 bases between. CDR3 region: CASSDWREGGGYGYTF. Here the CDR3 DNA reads TGTGCCAGCAGTGATTGGCGGGAGGGGGGCGGCTATGGCTACACCTTC.